The clone carrying this T cell receptor (beta chain) occurred once. The antigen is undetermined. The data originate from a study of T cell clonotyping in hematopoietic cell transplantation. Broader study findings: Pathologically expanded recipient clonotypes increased progressively from day 30 to day 180 as diversity fell.

Sequenced by immunoSEQ multiplex PCR; TCRdb stores in-frame clones only, minus some. Of over 25,000 clones listed, roughly 95% are singletons. Trimming cost V 6 bases and J 7 bases, with 18 bases left between them. Germline lookup yields CDR1 SEHNR and CDR2 FQNEAQ (reference sequence). The CDR3 length is 14 residues. The chain links TRBV7-9 to TRBJ1-2; unclear D gene. The sequence came from a man between 45 and 60 years old in good health. Some clones in this sample may be carry-over from other donors' samples. Sequenced sample: peripheral blood mononuclear cells. DNA for the CDR3: TGTGCCAGCAGGGGGTCGGGGAGTGTTGCTGGCTACACCTTC. Residues: CASRGSGSVAGYTF.